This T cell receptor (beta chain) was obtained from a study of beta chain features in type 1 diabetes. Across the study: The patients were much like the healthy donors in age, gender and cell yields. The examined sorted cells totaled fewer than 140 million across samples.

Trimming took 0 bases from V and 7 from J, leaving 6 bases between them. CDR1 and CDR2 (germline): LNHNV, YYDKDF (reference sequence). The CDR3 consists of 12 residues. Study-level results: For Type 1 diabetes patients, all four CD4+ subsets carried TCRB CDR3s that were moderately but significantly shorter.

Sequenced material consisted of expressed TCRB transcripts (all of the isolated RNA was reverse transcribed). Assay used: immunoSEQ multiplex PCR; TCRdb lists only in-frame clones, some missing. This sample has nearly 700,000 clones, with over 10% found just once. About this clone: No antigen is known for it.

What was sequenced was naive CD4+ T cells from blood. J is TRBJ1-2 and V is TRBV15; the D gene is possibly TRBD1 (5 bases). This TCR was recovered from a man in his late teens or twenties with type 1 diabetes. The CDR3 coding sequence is TGTGCCACCAGCAGAGAGGACACTGGCTACACCTTC. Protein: CATSREDTGYTF. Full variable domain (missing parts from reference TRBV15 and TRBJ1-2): DAMVIQNPRYQVTQFGKPVTLSCSQTLNHNVMYWYQQKSSQAPKLLFHYYDKDFNNEADTPDNFQSRRPNTSFCFLDIRSPGLGDTAMYLCATSREDTGYTFGSGTRLTVV.